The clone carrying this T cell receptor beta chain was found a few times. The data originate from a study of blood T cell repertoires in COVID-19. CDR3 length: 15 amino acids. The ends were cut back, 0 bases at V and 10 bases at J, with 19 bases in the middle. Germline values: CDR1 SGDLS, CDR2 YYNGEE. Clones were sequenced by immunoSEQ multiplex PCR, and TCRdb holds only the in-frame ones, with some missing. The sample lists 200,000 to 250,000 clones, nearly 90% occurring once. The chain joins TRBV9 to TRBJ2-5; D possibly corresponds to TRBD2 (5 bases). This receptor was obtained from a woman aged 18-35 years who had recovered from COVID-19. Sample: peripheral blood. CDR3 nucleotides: TGTGCCAGCAGCGTAGGAACGGGATTAAGTTTGGACCAGTACTTC. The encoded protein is CASSVGTGLSLDQYF.